One sample yielded the 20 T cell receptor beta chains listed below, sequenced in a study of T cell responses to AZD1222 COVID-19 vaccine. Sequencing was performed with immunoSEQ multiplex PCR; in TCRdb, only in-frame clones are kept and a portion is missing. The sample carries 45,000 to 65,000 clones, 60% to 80% recorded once. Source: peripheral blood, taken 28 days after the second AZD1222 dose. The receptors stem from an adult who received the AZD1222 COVID-19 vaccine.

This clone appeared once. V gene TRBV28 combines with J gene TRBJ1-2; 9 nucleotides align to TRBD1. The CDR3 runs 16 residues. CDR1 and CDR2 (germline): MDHEN, SYDVKM. Trimming cost V 8 bases and J 7 bases; bases outside gene matches: 17. This CDR3 is CASEDRGRWLSTGYTF. As DNA, the CDR3 is TGTGCCAGCGAGGACAGGGGAAGATGGTTAAGTACTGGCTACACCTTC.

This chain uses TRBV7-2 with TRBJ2-2; D not certain. V gave up 1 base and J gave up 0 bases, with 9 bases separating them. This CDR3 is 16 amino acids long. Germline lookup yields CDR1 SGHTA and CDR2 FQGNSA. The chain's CDR3 is CASSLGGHANTGELFF. CDR3 sequence (DNA): TGTGCCAGCAGCTTAGGGGGTCACGCGAACACCGGGGAGCTGTTTTTT.

This clone was seen once. The V gene is TRBV6-5, the J gene TRBJ1-1, with D possibly matching TRBD1 (6 bases). Trimming cost V 4 bases and J 8 bases, with 11 bases left between them. CDR1 is MNHEY and CDR2 is SVGAGI in the germline V gene. This CDR3 comprises 12 residues. CDR3 residues: CASSSGHREAFF. The CDR3 DNA sequence: TGTGCCAGCAGTTCGGGACATAGAGAAGCTTTCTTT.

The chain links TRBV19 to TRBJ1-6; D unclear. CDR3 size: 16 residues. V was clipped by 3 bases and J by 10 bases, with 19 bases between them. The germline gives CDR1 LNHDA, CDR2 SQIVND (reference sequence). CDR3 in DNA: TGTGCCAGTAGTATGAGAAGGGAGCGGTTACAATCACCCCTCCACTTT. Translated: CASSMRRERLQSPLHF. Full variable domain (rest looked up from reference TRBV19 and TRBJ1-6): DGGITQSPKYLFRKEGQNVTLSCEQNLNHDAMYWYRQDPGQGLRLIYYSQIVNDFQKGDIAEGYSVSREKKESFPLTVTSAQKNPTAFYLCASSMRRERLQSPLHFGNGTRLTVT.

This sequence joins TRBV7-9 and TRBJ1-6, with D hard to call. CDR3 length: 15 amino acids. The germline CDR1 and CDR2 sequences are SEHNR and FQNEAQ (reference sequence). V was cut by 6 bases and J by 1 base, with 10 bases left in between. CDR3 loop: CASRAKESYNSPLHF. DNA for the CDR3: TGTGCCAGCAGGGCTAAGGAATCCTATAATTCACCCCTCCACTTT.

This sequence joins TRBV6-2 or TRBV6-3 and TRBJ2-4, with 10 nucleotides matching TRBD2. The ends lost 2 bases at V and 0 bases at J; junction bases unmatched: 10. Per the germline V gene, CDR1 is MNHEY and CDR2 is SVGEGT. The CDR3 spans 19 residues. CDR3 sequence reads: CASSYDPRTSGLAKNIQYF. The CDR3 bases are TGTGCCAGCAGTTACGATCCCCGGACTAGCGGATTAGCCAAAAACATTCAGTACTTC.

V and J are TRBV11-2 and TRBJ1-5, with D possibly matching TRBD1 (6 bases). Germline assignment: CDR1 SGHAT and CDR2 FQNNGV. The germline V and J ends were trimmed by 1 base and 1 base, with 8 bases remaining between them. The CDR3 loop spans 15 amino acids. The CDR3 reads CASSLAGASNQPQHF. CDR3 DNA sequence: TGTGCCAGCAGCTTAGCAGGGGCAAGCAATCAGCCCCAGCATTTT.

This chain joins TRBV7-2 and TRBJ2-4; tentatively, D is TRBD1 (6 bases). CDR3 size: 14 residues. Germline CDR1 SGHTA, CDR2 FQGNSA. Trimming removed 5 bases at V and 6 bases at J, with 14 bases between. CDR3 in DNA: TGTGCCAGCAGCCCCCGACAGGTCCTAAACATTCAGTACTTC. This translates into CASSPRQVLNIQYF.

This chain uses TRBV19 with TRBJ2-5; D is possibly TRBD1 (6 bases). Trimming took off 10 bases at V and 5 bases at J, with 20 bases between the two ends. CDR3 length: 14 amino acids. Germline CDR1 reads LNHDA; CDR2 reads SQIVND (reference sequence). CDR3 amino acids: CATGRGRGRETQYF. The CDR3 DNA sequence: TGTGCCACCGGACGGGGCAGGGGCCGGGAGACCCAGTACTTC. Variable domain in full (rest from reference TRBV19 and TRBJ2-5): DGGITQSPKYLFRKEGQNVTLSCEQNLNHDAMYWYRQDPGQGLRLIYYSQIVNDFQKGDIAEGYSVSREKKESFPLTVTSAQKNPTAFYLCATGRGRGRETQYFGPGTRLLVL.

The V call is TRBV5-1, the J call TRBJ2-1, with 12 bases that match TRBD2. CDR3 length: 16 amino acids. Germline loops: CDR1 SGHRS, CDR2 YFSETQ. V shed 0 bases and J 5 bases; nucleotides not matched to a gene: 3. The CDR3 DNA reads as TGCGCCAGCAGCTTGGAACTAGCGGGAGGCCACAATGAGCAGTTCTTC. Protein sequence: CASSLELAGGHNEQFF.

This clone was counted only a few times. The chain combines TRBV28 with TRBJ1-4, with D uncertain. CDR1 MDHEN and CDR2 SYDVKM come from the germline V gene. This CDR3 is 14 amino acids long. V was clipped by 8 bases and J by 0 bases, with 10 bases between them. CDR3 in amino acids: CASRQAATNEKLFF. The CDR3 DNA follows: TGTGCCAGCCGGCAGGCTGCAACTAATGAAAAACTGTTTTTT.

The chain has TRBV14 and TRBJ1-3; D unclear. The V and J ends lost 3 bases and 9 bases respectively, with 0 bases between them. Germline assignment: CDR1 SGHDN and CDR2 FVKESK. CDR3 length equals 9 residues. Here the CDR3 DNA reads TGTGCCAGCAGCCACACCATATATTTT. Amino acids: CASSHTIYF. The full variable domain, with the rest looked up from reference TRBV14 and TRBJ1-3, is EAGVTQFPSHSVIEKGQTVTLRCDPISGHDNLYWYRRVMGKEIKFLLHFVKESKQDESGMPNNRFLAERTGGTYSTLKVQPAELEDSGVYFCASSHTIYFGEGSWLTVV.

This clone was seen once. The chain's CDR3 is CASGGARTGELFF. CDR3 coding DNA: TGTGCCAGCGGCGGGGCTCGGACCGGGGAGCTGTTTTTT. The V call is TRBV7-9, the J call TRBJ2-2; D is possibly TRBD2 (6 bases). The CDR3 length is 13 residues. Germline CDR1 and CDR2: SEHNR and FQNEAQ (reference sequence). V lost 8 bases, J lost 5 bases, and 12 bases lay in between.

The gene calls are TRBV5-1 and TRBJ2-2; the D gene is possibly TRBD2 (5 bases). CDR3 length: 15 residues. Germline V gene data show CDR1 as SGHRS and CDR2 as YFSETQ. Trimming removed 0 bases from V and 5 bases from J, with 11 bases in between. CDR3 coding DNA: TGCGCCAGCAGCTTGGTCGCCGGGATGACCGGGGAGCTGTTTTTT. This codes for CASSLVAGMTGELFF.

In its sample, this clone was seen once. This likely comes from a read error, as the CDR3 has no conserved phenylalanine or tryptophan at its end. No DNA is shown, since the ends of the CDR3 on it are uncertain; the CDR3 is the one TCRdb lists. The gene calls are TRBV6-4 and TRBJ2-4; the table's D call TRBD1 went unverified against the DNA. The germline V gene has CDR1 MRHNA and CDR2 SNTAGT. The CDR3 is made up of 9 amino acids, end residues included. The CDR3 sequence: CASRRTPRV.

This rearrangement joins TRBV19 to TRBJ1-5, with D hard to call. The CDR3 covers 15 residues. CDR1 and CDR2 (germline): LNHDA, SQIVND (reference sequence). Trimming shortened V by 3 bases and J by 0 bases, and 9 bases separated the two germline ends. The CDR3 coding sequence is TGTGCCAGTAGTATCTGGGCGGATAGCAATCAGCCCCAGCATTTT. It encodes CASSIWADSNQPQHF.

This chain uses TRBV28 with TRBJ1-1; D remains unclear. V lost 3 bases, J lost 0 bases, and 8 bases lay in between. Germline V gene data show CDR1 as MDHEN and CDR2 as SYDVKM. This CDR3 comprises 14 residues. The CDR3 reads CASSFSWMNTEAFF. The CDR3, as DNA: TGTGCCAGCAGTTTTTCGTGGATGAACACTGAAGCTTTCTTT.

CDR3 protein: CASSLEGASEAFF. In DNA, the CDR3 is TGCGCCAGCAGCTTGGAGGGGGCATCTGAAGCTTTCTTT. The rearrangement links TRBV5-1 to TRBJ1-1; 7 nucleotides line up with TRBD1. Losses at the gene ends were 0 bases for V and 6 bases for J; bases not matched to a gene: 2. This CDR3 has 13 residues. CDR1 and CDR2 (germline): SGHRS, YFSETQ.

This chain links TRBV2 with TRBJ1-6, with D unresolved. The CDR3 sequence is 14 residues long. Germline lookup yields CDR1 SNHLY and CDR2 FYNNEI. With 2 bases removed from V and 7 bases from J, the gap between germline ends came to 9 bases. DNA for the CDR3: TGTGCCAGCAGTGAAATCAGATCGAATTCACCCCTCCACTTT. Its protein is CASSEIRSNSPLHF. The full variable domain, rest sourced from reference TRBV2 and TRBJ1-6, is EPEVTQTPSHQVTQMGQEVILRCVPISNHLYFYWYRQILGQKVEFLVSFYNNEISEKSEIFDDQFSVERPDGSNFTLKIRSTKLEDSAMYFCASSEIRSNSPLHFGNGTRLTVT.

The genes are TRBV5-4 and TRBJ1-2; possibly TRBD1 for D (6 bases). V dropped 3 bases and J dropped 8 bases, with 17 bases sitting between them. The germline V gene encodes CDR1 SGHNT and CDR2 YYREEE (reference sequence). The CDR3 sequence is 14 residues long. Here the CDR3 reads CASSSTGRSGGYTF. CDR3 nucleotide sequence: TGTGCCAGCAGCTCGACAGGCCGGTCAGGGGGCTACACCTTC.